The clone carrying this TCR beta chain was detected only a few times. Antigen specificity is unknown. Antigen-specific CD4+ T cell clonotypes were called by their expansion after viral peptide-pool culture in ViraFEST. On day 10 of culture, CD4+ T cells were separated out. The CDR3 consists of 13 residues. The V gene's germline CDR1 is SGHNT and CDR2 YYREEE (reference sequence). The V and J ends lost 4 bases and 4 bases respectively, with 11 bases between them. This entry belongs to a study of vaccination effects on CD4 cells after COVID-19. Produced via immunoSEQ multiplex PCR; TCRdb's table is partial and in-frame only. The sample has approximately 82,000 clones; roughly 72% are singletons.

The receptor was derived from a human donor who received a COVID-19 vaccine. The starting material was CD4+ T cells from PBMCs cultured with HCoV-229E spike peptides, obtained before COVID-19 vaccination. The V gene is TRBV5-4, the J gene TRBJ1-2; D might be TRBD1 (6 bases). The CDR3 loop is CASSLTDSYGYTF. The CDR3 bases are TGTGCCAGCAGCCTGACGGACAGCTATGGCTACACCTTC.